Listed below are T cell receptor beta chains from one sample, sequenced in a study of early T cells in non-severe SARS-CoV-2 infection. MiXCR, run by TCRdb on the 5' RACE reads, gives a single entry per CDR3 protein. Of about 29,000 distinct CDR3 sequences listed, approximately 6% are singletons. The sequencing sample was made of whole blood. These receptors all come from an adult who was a healthcare worker with PCR-confirmed SARS-CoV-2 infection or an uninfected control (not recorded which). The CDR3 runs from the conserved cysteine through the conserved F or W. D genes are given only for firm matches. The size field is filled for only some rows; it gives once, few, many or a size class.

J gene	V gene	clone size	D gene	CDR3 protein	CDR3 DNA
TRBJ2-7	TRBV2	many	TRBD1	CASGRQGRDEQYF	TGTGCCAGCGGGAGACAGGGGCGAGACGAGCAGTACTTC
TRBJ2-2	TRBV4-3	many	.	CASSQDSNTGELFF	TGCGCCAGCAGCCAAGATAGCAACACCGGGGAGCTGTTTTTT
TRBJ2-7	TRBV28	many	.	CASRTGRAYEQYF	TGTGCCAGCAGGACGGGGCGGGCCTACGAGCAGTACTTC
TRBJ1-5	TRBV7-8	many	.	CASSLGAELPQHF	TGTGCCAGCAGCTTAGGGGCAGAGCTGCCCCAGCATTTT
TRBJ1-5	TRBV19	many	.	CASTPVGYSNQPQHF	TGTGCCAGTACTCCCGTTGGTTATAGCAATCAGCCCCAGCATTTT
TRBJ2-3	TRBV20-1	many	.	CSARLGTDTQYF	TGCAGTGCTAGACTCGGCACAGATACGCAGTATTTT
TRBJ2-1	TRBV4-3	few	.	CASSRRGVGYNEQFF	TGCGCCAGCAGCCGCAGAGGCGTGGGGTACAATGAGCAGTTCTTC
TRBJ2-1	TRBV18	many	.	CASSRQGSSYNEQFF	TGTGCCAGCTCCAGGCAGGGGAGCTCCTACAATGAGCAGTTCTTC
TRBJ2-1	TRBV19	.	.	CASSLRGTLSYNEQFF	TGTGCCAGTAGTCTTCGGGGAACTCTCTCCTACAATGAGCAGTTCTTC
TRBJ1-1	TRBV7-9	many	.	CASSLQFRGSDRNTEAFF	TGTGCCAGCAGCCTGCAATTCAGGGGTAGCGATCGGAACACTGAAGCTTTCTTT
TRBJ1-6	TRBV3-1	many	.	CASSIQGRDSPLHF	TGTGCCAGCAGCATTCAAGGTCGGGATTCACCCCTCCACTTT
TRBJ2-3	TRBV29-1	many	.	CSVEGGDGITDTQYF	TGCAGCGTTGAAGGGGGGGACGGGATCACAGATACGCAGTATTTT
TRBJ2-5	TRBV6-6	.	.	CASSFGDQETQYF	TGTGCCAGCAGTTTCGGGGACCAAGAGACCCAGTACTTC
TRBJ1-1	TRBV5-1	few	.	CASSPFGADTEAFF	TGCGCCAGCAGCCCATTCGGTGCGGACACTGAAGCTTTCTTT
TRBJ2-3	TRBV29-1	many	.	CSVEDSILGGGPQYF	TGCAGCGTTGAAGATTCAATCCTAGGAGGGGGCCCGCAGTATTTT
TRBJ1-4	TRBV18	many	.	CASSPGEKLFF	TGTGCCAGCTCACCAGGGGAGAAACTGTTTTTT
TRBJ2-5	TRBV7-2	many	.	CASSLRQEVTQYF	TGTGCCAGCAGCCTTCGACAGGAGGTAACCCAGTACTTC
TRBJ2-7	TRBV7-9	few	.	CASRRQDSYEQYF	TGTGCCAGCAGACGACAGGACTCCTACGAGCAGTACTTC
TRBJ2-3	TRBV7-8	many	.	CASSLGWGMADTQYF	TGTGCCAGCAGCTTAGGGTGGGGCATGGCTGATACGCAGTATTTT
TRBJ2-5	TRBV11-2	many	TRBD2	CASSLLAGGGETQYF	TGTGCCAGCAGCCTACTAGCGGGGGGAGGAGAGACCCAGTACTTC
TRBJ2-7	TRBV7-2	many	.	CASSLAGLYEQYF	TGTGCCAGCAGCTTAGCGGGCCTGTACGAGCAGTACTTC
TRBJ2-3	TRBV27	many	TRBD2	CASSFENRGTSGASVPDTQYF	TGTGCCAGCAGTTTCGAGAACCGCGGGACTAGCGGGGCTTCGGTGCCAGATACGCAGTATTTT
TRBJ1-1	TRBV20-1	many	.	CRGSANTEAFF	TGCAGAGGGAGCGCGAACACTGAAGCTTTCTTT
TRBJ2-1	TRBV19	.	.	CASSIGDIGDNEQFF	TGTGCCAGTAGTATTGGGGACATAGGGGACAATGAGCAGTTCTTC
TRBJ1-2	TRBV9	many	.	CVSSANRDNADYGYTF	TGTGTCAGCAGCGCGAACCGGGACAATGCAGACTATGGCTACACCTTC
TRBJ2-3	TRBV27	few	.	CASSHPTDTQYF	TGTGCCAGCAGCCACCCTACAGATACGCAGTATTTT
TRBJ1-5	TRBV19	many	.	CASTVGGFVRQPQHF	TGTGCCAGTACCGTCGGTGGCTTCGTTCGACAGCCCCAGCATTTT
TRBJ1-2	TRBV28	many	TRBD1	CASSPSRTGEEDGYTF	TGTGCCAGCAGTCCATCCCGGACAGGGGAAGAGGATGGCTACACCTTC
TRBJ1-1	TRBV29-1	many	.	CSVGGSYTEAFF	TGCAGCGTTGGGGGATCATACACTGAAGCTTTCTTT
TRBJ2-3	TRBV7-2	many	TRBD1	CASSSIATGADTQYF	TGTGCCAGCAGCTCAATCGCGACAGGGGCGGATACGCAGTATTTT
TRBJ1-2	TRBV19	few	.	CASNEGGYGYTF	TGTGCCAGTAATGAGGGCGGCTATGGCTACACCTTC
TRBJ1-5	TRBV2	many	.	CASSAPTGGNQPQHF	TGTGCCAGCAGTGCCCCGACAGGAGGCAATCAGCCCCAGCATTTT
TRBJ2-5	TRBV5-5	many	.	CASNNPGAGGETQYF	TGTGCCAGCAACAATCCCGGAGCTGGGGGAGAGACCCAGTACTTC
TRBJ1-1	TRBV6-5	.	.	CASSPWAATEAFF	TGTGCCAGCAGCCCCTGGGCGGCCACTGAAGCTTTCTTT
TRBJ1-5	TRBV4-3	many	.	CASSQEIDQPQHF	TGCGCCAGCAGCCAAGAAATAGATCAGCCCCAGCATTTT
TRBJ2-1	TRBV6-2/TRBV6-3	many	.	CASRPIDSNANEQFF	TGTGCCAGCAGACCCATCGACAGTAATGCCAATGAGCAGTTCTTC
TRBJ1-1	TRBV28	many	TRBD1	CASLGIERTGEKAFF	TGTGCCAGTTTGGGGATTGAAAGGACAGGGGAAAAAGCTTTCTTT
TRBJ2-3	TRBV5-4	many	TRBD1	CASSPTTTPYRGASTYTQYF	TGTGCCAGCAGCCCCACTACAACCCCCTACAGGGGGGCCTCAACCTATACGCAGTATTTT
TRBJ2-5	TRBV9	few	.	CASSGQGSRGETQYF	TGTGCCAGCAGCGGCCAGGGGTCCCGCGGGGAGACCCAGTACTTC
TRBJ1-1	TRBV5-1	few	.	CASSFGTSEAFF	TGCGCCAGCAGCTTTGGAACCTCCGAAGCTTTCTTT
TRBJ2-1	TRBV6-5	many	.	CASSSPRVSYNEQFF	TGTGCCAGCAGTTCACCCCGAGTGTCCTACAATGAGCAGTTCTTC
TRBJ2-7	TRBV18	many	.	CASSPTSPSYEQYF	TGTGCCAGCTCACCCACATCTCCTTCCTACGAGCAGTACTTC
TRBJ2-6	TRBV6-2/TRBV6-3	many	.	CASSYSTTGANVLTF	TGTGCCAGCAGTTACTCGACAACTGGGGCCAACGTCCTGACTTTC
TRBJ2-3	TRBV4-1	many	.	CASSPHSGGRTDTQYF	TGCGCCAGCAGCCCCCACTCCGGGGGACGCACAGATACGCAGTATTTT
TRBJ2-7	TRBV4-1	many	.	CASSQNGLDWEQYF	TGCGCCAGCAGCCAAAATGGGCTAGATTGGGAGCAGTACTTC
TRBJ2-7	TRBV20-1	many	.	CSARASERYEQYF	TGCAGTGCTAGGGCCTCTGAGAGATACGAGCAGTACTTC
TRBJ2-7	TRBV27	few	TRBD1	CASNKDRGLGEQYF	TGTGCCAGCAACAAGGACAGGGGGCTGGGGGAGCAGTACTTC
TRBJ2-5	TRBV15	many	.	CATSRFGQSQETQYF	TGTGCCACCAGCAGATTCGGACAGTCCCAAGAGACCCAGTACTTC
TRBJ1-5	TRBV6-5	.	.	CASGEVYSNQPQHF	TGTGCCAGCGGGGAGGTTTATAGCAATCAGCCCCAGCATTTT
TRBJ2-2	TRBV4-3	.	.	CASSQEVIGRINTGELFF	TGCGCCAGCAGCCAAGAGGTCATTGGGCGGATTAACACCGGGGAGCTGTTTTTT
TRBJ1-2	TRBV7-2	many	.	CASSYSHNYGYTF	TGTGCCAGCAGCTATTCGCACAACTATGGCTACACCTTC
TRBJ2-3	TRBV10-3	many	.	CATGAQDTDTQYF	TGTGCCACTGGGGCCCAGGACACAGATACGCAGTATTTT
TRBJ1-5	TRBV7-2	many	.	CASSLEAWSNQPQHF	TGTGCCAGCAGCCTAGAGGCCTGGAGCAATCAGCCCCAGCATTTT